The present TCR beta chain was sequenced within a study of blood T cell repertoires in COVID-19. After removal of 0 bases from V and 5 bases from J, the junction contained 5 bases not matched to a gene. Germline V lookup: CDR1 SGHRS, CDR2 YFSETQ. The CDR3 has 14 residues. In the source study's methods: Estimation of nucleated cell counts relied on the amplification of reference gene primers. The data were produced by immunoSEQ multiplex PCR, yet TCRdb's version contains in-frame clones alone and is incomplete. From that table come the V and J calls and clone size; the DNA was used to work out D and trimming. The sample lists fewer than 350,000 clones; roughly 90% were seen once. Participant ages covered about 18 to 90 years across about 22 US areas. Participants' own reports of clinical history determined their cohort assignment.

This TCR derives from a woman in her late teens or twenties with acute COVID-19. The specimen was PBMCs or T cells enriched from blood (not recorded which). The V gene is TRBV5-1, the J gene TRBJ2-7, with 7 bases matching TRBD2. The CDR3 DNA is TGCGCCAGCAGCTTGGCCGCAGGGAGGGACGAGCAGTACTTC. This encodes CASSLAAGRDEQYF.